Below are 9 T cell receptor beta chains sequenced from a single sample in a study of PD-1 blockade in classical Hodgkin lymphoma. Sequencing was performed with immunoSEQ multiplex PCR; in TCRdb, only in-frame clones are kept and a portion is missing. Among more than 30,000 clones listed, 77% were seen once. Time point defined: cycle 4 day 1 (C4D1), after 6 weeks of nivolumab. Patients all relapsed after autologous stem cell transplantation, and there was variation in brentuximab vedotin exposure. Sample: peripheral blood mononuclear cells (PBMCs), taken before the fourth cycle of nivolumab. These receptors all come from a human donor with classical Hodgkin lymphoma.

This chain joins TRBV6-6 and TRBJ1-3; D unclear. This CDR3 comprises 15 residues. Trimming cost V 6 bases and J 2 bases, with 14 bases left between them. The V gene's germline CDR1 is MNHNY and CDR2 SVGAGI (reference sequence). CDR3 DNA: TGTGCCAGCAGGCCAACAACCGAGGCTGGAAACACCATATATTTT. Amino acid sequence: CASRPTTEAGNTIYF.

This clone was observed a single time. The chain couples TRBV28 to TRBJ1-6; D remains unclear. The length of the CDR3 is 13 residues. Germline CDR1 and CDR2: MDHEN and SYDVKM. V was clipped by 1 base and J by 9 bases, with 7 bases between them. As DNA, the CDR3 is TGTGCCAGCAGTTTATTATTAGGTTCACCCCTCCACTTT. This translates into CASSLLLGSPLHF. Looking up the rest from reference TRBV28 and TRBJ1-6 gives the full variable domain: DVKVTQSSRYLVKRTGEKVFLECVQDMDHENMFWYRQDPGLGLRLIYFSYDVKMKEKGDIPEGYSVSREKKERFSLILESASTNQTSMYLCASSLLLGSPLHFGNGTRLTVT.

The chain recombines TRBV6-5 with TRBJ1-1; a possible D gene is TRBD1 (5 bases). V dropped 6 bases and J dropped 9 bases, with 23 bases sitting between them. This CDR3 is 15 amino acids long. Germline V gene lookup returns CDR1 MNHEY and CDR2 SVGAGI. The CDR3 DNA reads as TGTGCCAGCAGACCGTCAGGGTCCTCCGGGACGAAAGCTTTCTTT. Translated, it gives CASRPSGSSGTKAFF.

The chain combines TRBV15 with TRBJ2-7; D call uncertain. The CDR3 spans 14 residues. Germline V gene lookup returns CDR1 LNHNV and CDR2 YYDKDF (reference sequence). With 1 base removed from V and 4 bases from J, the gap between germline ends came to 11 bases. This CDR3 reads CATSRVGDPYEQYF. CDR3 DNA sequence: TGTGCCACCAGCAGAGTTGGCGATCCATACGAGCAGTACTTC.

This clone turned up a few times. V gene TRBV19 combines with J gene TRBJ2-5; D possibly corresponds to TRBD1 (6 bases). V shed 5 bases and J shed 4 bases, with 11 bases lying between them. Germline V gives CDR1 LNHDA, CDR2 SQIVND (reference sequence). The CDR3 sequence is 13 residues long. The CDR3 sequence: CASSYQGRETQYF. Written as DNA, the CDR3 is TGTGCCAGTAGTTACCAGGGGAGAGAGACCCAGTACTTC. Drawing the rest from reference TRBV19 and TRBJ2-5, the complete variable domain is DGGITQSPKYLFRKEGQNVTLSCEQNLNHDAMYWYRQDPGQGLRLIYYSQIVNDFQKGDIAEGYSVSREKKESFPLTVTSAQKNPTAFYLCASSYQGRETQYFGPGTRLLVL.

J is TRBJ1-4 and V is TRBV6-5; 7 positions agree with TRBD1. CDR1 is MNHEY, CDR2 SVGAGI, per germline. The CDR3 covers 13 residues. With V trimmed by 4 bases and J by 14 bases, 10 bases remained unmatched. CDR3 sequence: CASSLLTTGVLFF. CDR3 coding DNA: TGTGCCAGCAGTTTACTAACCACAGGGGTTCTGTTTTTT.

The sample holds a few counts of this clone. The V call is TRBV14, the J call TRBJ1-6; 9 nucleotides agree with TRBD1. Trimming at V came to 3 bases and at J to 6 bases, leaving 6 bases not matched to a gene. The CDR3 loop spans 16 amino acids. From germline, CDR1 is SGHDN and CDR2 FVKESK. The CDR3 here is CASSHRTGVGNSPLHF. In DNA form, the CDR3 reads TGTGCCAGCAGCCACAGGACAGGGGTTGGTAATTCACCCCTCCACTTT.

This sequence joins TRBV11-2 and TRBJ2-3; D call uncertain. With 1 base removed from V and 2 bases from J, the gap between germline ends came to 1 base. Looked up from germline, CDR1 is SGHAT and CDR2 is FQNNGV. This CDR3 region has 12 residues. The CDR3 region has the DNA TGTGCCAGCAGCTTAGTCACAGATACGCAGTATTTT. It encodes CASSLVTDTQYF.

Note on this clone: Other DNA sequences in the same sample also yield this CDR3. V usage is TRBV4-1 and J usage is TRBJ2-1; tentatively, D is TRBD2 (5 bases). The CDR3 totals 15 residues. The germline gives CDR1 MGHRA, CDR2 YSYEKL. Trimming cost V 1 base and J 3 bases, with 10 bases left between them. DNA of the CDR3: TGCGCCAGCAGCCAAGGGGCCGGGGTCTACAATGAGCAGTTCTTC. This gives the protein CASSQGAGVYNEQFF.